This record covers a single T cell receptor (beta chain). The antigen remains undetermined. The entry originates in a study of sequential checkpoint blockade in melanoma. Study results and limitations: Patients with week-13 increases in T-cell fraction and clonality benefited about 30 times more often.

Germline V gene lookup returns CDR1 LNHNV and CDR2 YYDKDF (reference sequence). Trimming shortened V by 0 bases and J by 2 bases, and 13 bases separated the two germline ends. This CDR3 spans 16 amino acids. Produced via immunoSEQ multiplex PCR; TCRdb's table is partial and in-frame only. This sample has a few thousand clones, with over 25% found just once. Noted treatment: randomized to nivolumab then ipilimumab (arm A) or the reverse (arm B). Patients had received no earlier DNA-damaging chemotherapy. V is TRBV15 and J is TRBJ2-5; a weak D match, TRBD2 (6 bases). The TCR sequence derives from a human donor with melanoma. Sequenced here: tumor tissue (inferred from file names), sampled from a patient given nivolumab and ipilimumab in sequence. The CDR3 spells CATSRDFPGGQETQYF. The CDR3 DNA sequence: TGTGCCACCAGCAGAGATTTCCCCGGGGGACAAGAGACCCAGTACTTC.